The 18 T cell receptor beta chains reported below all come from one sample, sequenced in a study of CD8 T cells in ankylosing spondylitis. TCRdb reanalysed the 5' RACE reads using MiXCR and keeps one entry per CDR3 protein. Seen here are 250,000 to 400,000 distinct CDR3 sequences, 11% observed once, and the top ten hold roughly 9%. Sample: blood, either unsorted or a sorted T cell fraction (not recorded which). The receptor source for this set is a female donor with ankylosing spondylitis or in good health (not recorded which).

This clonotype was recorded many times. The chain uses TRBV7-2 and TRBJ2-5; D not resolved. V was shortened by 3 bases and J by 7 bases, with 12 bases between the two germline ends. Germline V CDR1 and CDR2: SGHTA, FQGNSA. The CDR3 has 13 amino acids. The CDR3 region is CASSFLESGTQYF. The CDR3 nucleotides read TGTGCCAGCAGCTTTTTAGAGTCAGGGACCCAGTACTTC.

V usage is TRBV4-2 and J usage is TRBJ2-3; tentatively, D is TRBD2 (5 bases). Trimming removed 5 bases at V and 2 bases at J, with 14 bases between. CDR1 is LGHNA, CDR2 YNFKEQ, per germline. This CDR3 is 15 amino acids long. The CDR3 region has the DNA TGTGCCAGCAGCTACCGGATAGACTACACAGATACGCAGTATTTT. It translates to CASSYRIDYTDTQYF.

In its sample, this clonotype was seen a few times. This rearrangement joins TRBV20-1 to TRBJ2-1; a possible D gene is TRBD1 (5 bases). The CDR3 loop spans 11 amino acids. V dropped 6 bases and J dropped 7 bases, with 10 bases sitting between them. Germline assignment: CDR1 DFQATT and CDR2 SNEGSKA (reference sequence). CDR3 protein: CSAAKGNEQFF. In nucleotides, the CDR3 is TGCAGTGCCGCCAAGGGGAATGAGCAGTTCTTC.

This clonotype showed up many times. V usage is TRBV12-3 or TRBV12-4 and J usage is TRBJ1-4, with D unclear. The CDR3 is made up of 12 amino acids. Trimming pared 7 bases from V and 8 bases from J, leaving 11 bases between. In nucleotides, the CDR3 is TGTGCCAGCAATCGACCTGGGGAAAAACTGTTTTTT. Translating gives CASNRPGEKLFF.

This clonotype was detected ten times or more. The chain recombines TRBV2 with TRBJ1-2; 7 bases align to TRBD1. The J segment lost 6 bases and the V segment lost 5 bases, leaving 6 bases of the junction unmatched. The CDR3 contains 13 residues. Germline-derived CDR1 and CDR2 are SNHLY and FYNNEI. The CDR3 DNA sequence: TGTGCCAGCAGTACGGGACAGCTTGATGGCTACACCTTC. This translates into CASSTGQLDGYTF.

A remark on this clonotype: It may be a read error: a sequence one base away is much more abundant. The conserved phenylalanine or tryptophan normally closing the CDR3 is absent here, so this likely arose from a read error. The rearrangement uses TRBV20-1 and TRBJ1-2; D is uncertain. Deletions cut 6 bases from V and 2 bases from J, with 13 bases between. The CDR3 runs to 13 residues. CDR1 is DFQATT, CDR2 SNEGSKA, per germline (reference sequence). The CDR3 region has the DNA TGCAGTGCCGAAACCGGAGCCAACTATGGCTACACCTTA. Translation gives CSAETGANYGYTL.

This clonotype was detected many times. The V and J genes are TRBV7-6 and TRBJ2-7, with 9 nucleotides matching TRBD2. Germline CDR1 SGHVS, CDR2 FNYEAQ. The CDR3 spans 15 residues. V trimming: 1 base; J trimming: 2 bases; junction bases outside the gene matches: 3. The CDR3 nucleotides read TGTGCCAGCAGCTTAGAGCGGACTAGCGCCTACGAGCAGTACTTC. Amino acid sequence: CASSLERTSAYEQYF. Using reference TRBV7-6 and TRBJ2-7 for the parts outside the CDR3, the full variable domain is GAGVSQSPRYKVTKRGQDVALRCDPISGHVSLYWYRQALGQGPEFLTYFNYEAQQDKSGLPNDRFSAERPEGSISTLTIQRTEQRDSAMYRCASSLERTSAYEQYFGPGTRLTVT.

This clonotype was counted ten times or more. The rearrangement links TRBV6-1 to TRBJ1-1; the match to TRBD1 covers 10 bases. V shed 7 bases, J shed 5 bases, and the junction held 22 bases outside the gene matches. The CDR3 has 19 residues. The germline gives CDR1 MNHNS, CDR2 SASEGT. This CDR3 reads CASISKVGTGARGRTEAFF. As DNA, the CDR3 is TGTGCCAGCATCTCAAAAGTTGGGACAGGGGCACGAGGGAGGACTGAAGCTTTCTTT.

This clonotype has a count of ten or more. The genes are TRBV2 and TRBJ2-2; tentative D call: TRBD2 (5 bases). The germline V gene encodes CDR1 SNHLY and CDR2 FYNNEI. Trimming took 7 bases from V and 10 from J, leaving 10 bases between them. This CDR3 is built from 11 residues. CDR3 sequence (DNA): TGTGCCAGCATGGCCGGGGAGGAGCTGTTTTTT. As protein: CASMAGEELFF.

This clonotype occurred many times. The V gene is TRBV12-3 or TRBV12-4, the J gene TRBJ2-5, with 8 bases aligning to TRBD1. CDR3 length equals 14 residues. J lost 5 bases, V lost 4 bases, and 6 bases had no gene match. The CDR3 nucleotides are TGTGCCAGCAGTTCCGGGACAGGCGCGGAGACCCAGTACTTC. This sequence encodes CASSSGTGAETQYF.

V usage is TRBV12-3 or TRBV12-4 and J usage is TRBJ2-1, with 8 nucleotides matching TRBD2. Germline trimming cut 5 bases from V and 6 bases from J; bases unmatched to any gene: 9. The CDR3 totals 15 residues. CDR3 nucleotides: TGTGCCAGCAGTCCCCGGACTAGCAGGGTCAATGAGCAGTTCTTC. This gives the protein CASSPRTSRVNEQFF.

This clonotype was detected ten times or more. V usage is TRBV7-2 and J usage is TRBJ1-4; D possibly corresponds to TRBD1 (5 bases). The CDR3 covers 13 residues. V lost 3 bases to trimming and J lost 8 bases, with 10 bases between them. CDR1 SGHTA and CDR2 FQGNSA come from the germline V gene. CDR3 sequence reads: CASSLQGREKLFF. CDR3 bases: TGTGCCAGCAGCTTGCAGGGACGGGAAAAACTGTTTTTT.

J is TRBJ2-5 and V is TRBV20-1; 14 bases align to TRBD2. Germline V lookup: CDR1 DFQATT, CDR2 SNEGSKA (reference sequence). J lost 0 bases, V lost 5 bases, and 5 bases had no gene match. The CDR3 contains 16 residues. CDR3 amino acids: CSAFGTSGGHQETQYF. The CDR3 region has the DNA TGCAGTGCTTTTGGGACTAGCGGGGGTCACCAAGAGACCCAGTACTTC.

In its sample, this clonotype was seen many times. The chain links TRBV12-3 or TRBV12-4 to TRBJ2-1; D not resolved. The CDR3 is made up of 14 amino acids. V dropped 5 bases and J dropped 1 base, with 9 bases sitting between them. CDR3: CASSRDPSYNEQFF. The CDR3, as DNA: TGTGCCAGCAGTCGAGATCCATCCTACAATGAGCAGTTCTTC.

This clonotype has at least ten counts. The chain has TRBV10-3 and TRBJ2-2; D is uncertain. Trimming took off 2 bases at V and 5 bases at J, with 6 bases between the two ends. The CDR3 has 13 amino acids. CDR1 and CDR2 (germline): ENHRY, SYGVKD. CDR3 region: CAISETATGELFF. The CDR3 bases are TGTGCCATCAGTGAGACAGCTACCGGGGAGCTGTTTTTT.

This clonotype was counted a few times. The chain couples TRBV5-1 to TRBJ2-3; D perhaps matches TRBD2 (6 bases). Trimming cost V 1 base and J 4 bases, with 10 bases left between them. CDR3 size: 14 residues. Germline values: CDR1 SGHRS, CDR2 YFSETQ. CDR3 region: CASSLYGSADTQYF. The CDR3 nucleotides are TGCGCCAGCAGCTTGTACGGGAGTGCAGATACGCAGTATTTT.

The sample holds many counts of this clonotype. The chain employs TRBV3-1 and TRBJ2-1; D tentatively reads TRBD1 or TRBD2 (5 bases each). The CDR3 contains 11 residues. Trimming left V 11 bases short and J 6 bases short, with 11 bases between. Germline V gene lookup returns CDR1 LGHDT and CDR2 YNNKEL (reference sequence). The CDR3 DNA follows: TGTGCCGCGGTGGGGGTCAATGAGCAGTTCTTC. Amino acid sequence: CAAVGVNEQFF.

The J gene is TRBJ2-3, the V gene TRBV2; D is undetermined. This CDR3 comprises 11 residues. The germline CDR1 and CDR2 sequences are SNHLY and FYNNEI. Trimming left V 7 bases short and J 5 bases short, with 7 bases between. The CDR3 is CASTKGDTQYF. For the CDR3, the DNA is TGTGCCAGCACAAAGGGAGATACGCAGTATTTT. The entire variable domain, with the rest obtained from reference TRBV2 and TRBJ2-3, is as follows: EPEVTQTPSHQVTQMGQEVILRCVPISNHLYFYWYRQILGQKVEFLVSFYNNEISEKSEIFDDQFSVERPDGSNFTLKIRSTKLEDSAMYFCASTKGDTQYFGPGTRLTVL.